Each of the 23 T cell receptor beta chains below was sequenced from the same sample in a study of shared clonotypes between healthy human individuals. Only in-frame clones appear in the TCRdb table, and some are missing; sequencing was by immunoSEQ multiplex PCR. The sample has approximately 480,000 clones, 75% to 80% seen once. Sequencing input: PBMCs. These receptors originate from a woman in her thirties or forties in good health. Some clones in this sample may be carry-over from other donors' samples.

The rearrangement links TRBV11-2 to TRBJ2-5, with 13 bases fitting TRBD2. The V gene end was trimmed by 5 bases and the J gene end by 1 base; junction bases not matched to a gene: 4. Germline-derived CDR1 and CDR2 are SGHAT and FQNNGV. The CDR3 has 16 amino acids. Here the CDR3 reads CASSRTSGSGQETQYF. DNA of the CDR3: TGTGCCAGCAGCCGGACTAGCGGGAGTGGCCAAGAGACCCAGTACTTC.

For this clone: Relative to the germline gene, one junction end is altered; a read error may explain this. In nucleotides, the CDR3 is TGTGCTAGCAGCCAGGGACAGGTGAACACCGGGGAGCTGTTTTTT. Amino acids: CASSQGQVNTGELFF. V is TRBV7-7 and J is TRBJ2-2, with 8 nucleotides matching TRBD1. Germline V gene data show CDR1 as SSHAT and CDR2 as FNYEAQ (reference sequence). This CDR3 has 15 residues.

The CDR3 DNA reads TGTGCCAGCTCACCGGGGCAGGGGGGTTACAATGAGCAGTTCTTC. This translates into CASSPGQGGYNEQFF. The chain combines TRBV18 with TRBJ2-1, with D maybe TRBD1 (7 bases). The CDR3 consists of 15 residues. Germline V gene sequence: CDR1 KGHSH, CDR2 LQKENI. The V and J ends lost 3 bases and 4 bases respectively, with 13 bases between them.

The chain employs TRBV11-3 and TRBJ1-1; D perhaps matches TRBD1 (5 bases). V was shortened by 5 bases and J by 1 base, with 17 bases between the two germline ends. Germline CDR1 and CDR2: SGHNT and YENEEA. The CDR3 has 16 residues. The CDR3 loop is CASSRNDGTENTEAFF. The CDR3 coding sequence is TGTGCCAGCAGCCGGAATGATGGGACGGAGAACACTGAAGCTTTCTTT.

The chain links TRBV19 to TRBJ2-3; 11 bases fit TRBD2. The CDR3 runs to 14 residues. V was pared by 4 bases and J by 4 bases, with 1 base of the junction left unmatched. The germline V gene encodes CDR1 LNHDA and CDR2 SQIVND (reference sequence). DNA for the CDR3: TGTGCCAGTAGTAAACTAGCGGGAGCAGATACGCAGTATTTT. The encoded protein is CASSKLAGADTQYF.

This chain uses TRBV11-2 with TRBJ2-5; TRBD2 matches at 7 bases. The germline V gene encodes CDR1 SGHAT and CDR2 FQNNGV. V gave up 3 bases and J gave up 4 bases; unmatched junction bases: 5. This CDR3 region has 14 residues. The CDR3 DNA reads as TGTGCCAGCAGCTTCACTAGCGATCGAGAGACCCAGTACTTC. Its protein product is CASSFTSDRETQYF.

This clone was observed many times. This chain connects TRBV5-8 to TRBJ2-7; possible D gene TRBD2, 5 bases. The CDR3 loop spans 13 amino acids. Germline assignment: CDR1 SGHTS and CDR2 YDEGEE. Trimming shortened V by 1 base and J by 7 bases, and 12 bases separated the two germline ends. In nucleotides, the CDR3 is TGTGCCAGCAGCTTGACTAGGCTGGGGGAGCAGTACTTC. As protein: CASSLTRLGEQYF.

The CDR3 spells CASSFSRGREYEQYF. Here the CDR3 DNA reads TGTGCCAGCAGTTTTAGCAGGGGCCGGGAATACGAGCAGTACTTC. The V call is TRBV27, the J call TRBJ2-7; D might be TRBD1 (6 bases). Trimming left V 3 bases short and J 4 bases short, with 16 bases between. Looked up from germline, CDR1 is MNHEY and CDR2 is SMNVEV (reference sequence). The CDR3 length is 15 residues.

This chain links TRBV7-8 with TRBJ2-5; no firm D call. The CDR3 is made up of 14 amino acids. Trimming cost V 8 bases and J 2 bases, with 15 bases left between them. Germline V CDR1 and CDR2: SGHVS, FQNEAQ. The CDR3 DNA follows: TGTGCCAGCCGGGCGGCAGTCTCACAAGAGACCCAGTACTTC. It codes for CASRAAVSQETQYF.

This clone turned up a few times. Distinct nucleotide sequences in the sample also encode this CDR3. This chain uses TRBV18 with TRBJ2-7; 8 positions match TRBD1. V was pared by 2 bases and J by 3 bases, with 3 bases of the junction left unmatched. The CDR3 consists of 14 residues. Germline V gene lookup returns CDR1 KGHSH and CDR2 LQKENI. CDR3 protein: CASSPGTGVYEQYF. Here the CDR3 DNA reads TGTGCCAGCTCACCAGGGACAGGTGTCTACGAGCAGTACTTC.

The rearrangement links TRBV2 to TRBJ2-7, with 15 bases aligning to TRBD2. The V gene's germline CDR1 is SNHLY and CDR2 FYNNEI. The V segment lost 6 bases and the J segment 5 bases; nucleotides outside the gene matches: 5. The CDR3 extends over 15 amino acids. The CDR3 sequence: CASRVGLAGGHEQYF. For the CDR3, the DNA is TGTGCCAGCAGGGTGGGACTAGCGGGAGGCCACGAGCAGTACTTC.

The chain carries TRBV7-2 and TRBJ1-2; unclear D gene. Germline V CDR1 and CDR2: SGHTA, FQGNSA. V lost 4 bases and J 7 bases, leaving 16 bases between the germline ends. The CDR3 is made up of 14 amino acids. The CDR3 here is CASSSYVGWIGYTF. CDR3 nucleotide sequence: TGTGCCAGCAGCTCCTATGTAGGGTGGATTGGCTACACCTTC.

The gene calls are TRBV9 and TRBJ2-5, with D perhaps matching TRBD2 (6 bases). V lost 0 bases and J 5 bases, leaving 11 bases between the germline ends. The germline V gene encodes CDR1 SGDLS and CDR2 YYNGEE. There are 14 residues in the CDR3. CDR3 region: CASSVAGVQETQYF. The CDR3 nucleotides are TGTGCCAGCAGCGTAGCGGGAGTTCAGGAGACCCAGTACTTC.

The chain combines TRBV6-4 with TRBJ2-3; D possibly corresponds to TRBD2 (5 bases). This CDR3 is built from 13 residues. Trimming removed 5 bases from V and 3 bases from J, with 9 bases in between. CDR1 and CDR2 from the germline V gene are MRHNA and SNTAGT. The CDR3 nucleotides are TGTGCCAGCAGTAGCGGAATGACAGATACGCAGTATTTT. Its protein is CASSSGMTDTQYF.

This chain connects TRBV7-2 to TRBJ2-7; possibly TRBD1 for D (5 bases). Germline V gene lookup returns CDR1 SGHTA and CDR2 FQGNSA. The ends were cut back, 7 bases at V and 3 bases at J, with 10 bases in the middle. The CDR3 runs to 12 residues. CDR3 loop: CASTQVYYEQYF. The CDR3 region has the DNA TGTGCCAGCACACAGGTTTACTACGAGCAGTACTTC. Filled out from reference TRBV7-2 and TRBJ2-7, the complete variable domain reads GAGVSQSPSNKVTEKGKDVELRCDPISGHTALYWYRQSLGQGLEFLIYFQGNSAPDKSGLPSDRFSAERTGGSVSTLTIQRTQQEDSAVYLCASTQVYYEQYFGPGTRLTVT.

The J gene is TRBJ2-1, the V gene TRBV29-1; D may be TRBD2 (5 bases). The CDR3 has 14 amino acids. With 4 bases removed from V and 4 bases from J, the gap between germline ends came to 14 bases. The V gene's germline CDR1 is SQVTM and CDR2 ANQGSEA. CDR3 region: CSVAGSGNYNEQFF. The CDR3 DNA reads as TGCAGCGTTGCTGGGAGCGGAAATTACAATGAGCAGTTCTTC.

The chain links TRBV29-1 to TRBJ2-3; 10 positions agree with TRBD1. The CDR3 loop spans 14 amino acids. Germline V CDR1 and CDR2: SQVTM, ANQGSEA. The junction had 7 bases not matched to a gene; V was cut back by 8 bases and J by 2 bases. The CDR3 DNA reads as TGCAGCCTAAGCGGGACAGGGGACACAGATACGCAGTATTTT. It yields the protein CSLSGTGDTDTQYF.

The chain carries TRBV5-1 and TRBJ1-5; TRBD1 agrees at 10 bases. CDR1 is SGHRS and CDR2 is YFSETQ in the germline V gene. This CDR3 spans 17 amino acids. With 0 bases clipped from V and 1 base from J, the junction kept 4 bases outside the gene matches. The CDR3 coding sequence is TGCGCCAGCAGCTTGGGGACAGGGGGGTTAAGCAATCAGCCCCAGCATTTT. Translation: CASSLGTGGLSNQPQHF.

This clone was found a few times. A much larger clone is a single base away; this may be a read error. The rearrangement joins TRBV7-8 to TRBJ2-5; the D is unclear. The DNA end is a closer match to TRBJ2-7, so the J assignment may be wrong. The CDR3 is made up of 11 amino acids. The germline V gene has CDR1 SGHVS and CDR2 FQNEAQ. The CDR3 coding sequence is TGTGCCAGCAGCGCCTCCTACGAGCAGTACTTC. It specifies CASSASYEQYF.

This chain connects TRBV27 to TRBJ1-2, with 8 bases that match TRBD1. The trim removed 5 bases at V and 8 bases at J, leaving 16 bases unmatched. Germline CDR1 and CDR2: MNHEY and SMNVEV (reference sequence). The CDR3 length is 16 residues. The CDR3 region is CASSLTKSTGAEGYTF. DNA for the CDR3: TGTGCCAGCAGTCTAACGAAATCGACAGGGGCGGAAGGCTACACCTTC.

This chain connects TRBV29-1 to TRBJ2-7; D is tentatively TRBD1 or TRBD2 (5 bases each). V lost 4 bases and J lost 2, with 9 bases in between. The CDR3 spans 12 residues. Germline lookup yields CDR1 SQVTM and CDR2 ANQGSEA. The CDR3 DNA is TGCAGCGTTGGGGGGACCCCCTACGAGCAGTACTTC. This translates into CSVGGTPYEQYF.

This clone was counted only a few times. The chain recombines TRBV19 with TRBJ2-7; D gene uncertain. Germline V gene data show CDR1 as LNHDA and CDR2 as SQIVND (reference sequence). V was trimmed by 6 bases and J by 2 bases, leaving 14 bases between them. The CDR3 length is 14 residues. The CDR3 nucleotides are TGTGCCAGTAGGTCCTCTTACCCCCCCTACGAGCAGTACTTC. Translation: CASRSSYPPYEQYF.

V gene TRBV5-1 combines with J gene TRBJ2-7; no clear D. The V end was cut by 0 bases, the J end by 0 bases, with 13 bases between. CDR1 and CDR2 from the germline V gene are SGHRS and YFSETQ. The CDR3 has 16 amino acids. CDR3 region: CASSLALRNLSYEQYF. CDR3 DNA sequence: TGCGCCAGCAGCTTGGCCTTGCGGAACCTCTCCTACGAGCAGTACTTC.